Listed here is a single T cell receptor beta chain. Its antigen target is currently unknown. Base qualities were left out, and no much larger clone turns up one base away. Peripheral blood CD8+ and CD4+ T cells from healthy donors, Susac syndrome patients and multiple sclerosis patients were profiled by high-throughput TCR beta sequencing. Multiple sclerosis controls were treatment-naive patients with stable or active relapsing-remitting disease fulfilling revised McDonald criteria. Bulk CD8+ and CD4+ T cells were purified magnetically by negative isolation, whereas CD8+ TEMRA cells were enriched by FACS. Blood was drawn into EDTA tubes, processed within 24 hours, and PBMCs were isolated by density gradient centrifugation. PBMCs intended for TCR sequencing were cryopreserved in liquid nitrogen and were subsequently thawed in a 37 degrees C water bath. Purity of sorted or isolated CD4+, CD8+ and CD8+ TEMRA cells was at least 90%.

The data belong to a study of CD8 T cells in Susac syndrome (dated by TCRdb to about 2019). Turning to the overall study: The study used repertoire sequencing to test whether antigen drove CD8+ T cell activation and differentiation in Susac syndrome. Clonality of the CD8+ T cell repertoire was compared between over 10 healthy donors, about 14 Susac syndrome patients and about 15 multiple sclerosis patients. Broader findings and caveats from the paper: The number of individuals in the TCR sequencing and HLA analysis was acknowledged as relatively small.

RNA was extracted with the RNeasy kit and roughly 0.45 to 1 ug was reverse transcribed using random hexamers. TCR beta CDR3 regions were amplified with the immunoSEQ multiplex PCR assay covering 54 Vbeta and 13 Jbeta segments. PCR amplification bias was corrected by using a synthetic template baseline for primer optimization and computational correction. The published analysis was carried out like this. Only productive sequences were kept, with reads annotated to V, D and J genes according to IMGT and analyzed in immunoSEQ Analyzer. To calculate clonality, Shannon entropy was normalized by log2 of the number of productive unique sequences and then subtracted from one. Public and private clones were assessed among the 100 most prevalent clones of each patient and control. Clones were defined as Susac-specific if absent from the healthy and MS cohorts, from 1052 published viral clones and from other ImmuneACCESS disease sequences. TCRdb reran the public reads through fastp at Q25 and MiXCR, keeping productive beta chains. When rows share a CDR3 protein, they turn into one entry using the most common DNA and genes. The authors' filters were not applied to this entry. Counted in this sample were around 220,000 distinct CDR3 sequences; roughly nine tenths of them appeared once. The ten biggest clones cover over 0.1% of the sample.

CDR1 and CDR2 were assigned from the germline V gene (reference sequence) as LNHDA and SQIVND. The junction shows trimming of 8 bases on V and 4 bases on J, plus 11 bases between the germline ends. Spanning cysteine to phenylalanine, the CDR3 consists of 12 amino acids. Solely the CDR3 DNA is kept, with 36 bases framed from the first base. The chain was built from TRBV19 and TRBJ1-1, with a tentative D gene TRBD1 over 5 matching bases. Input material: CD8+ T cells from PBMCs. The TCR sequence derives from a human donor with multiple sclerosis. The CDR3 protein: CASRRGATEAFF. The nucleotides are TGTGCCAGTCGAAGGGGTGCCACTGAAGCTTTCTTT.